This T cell receptor (beta chain) was found in a study of cytomegalovirus exposure and HLA in healthy donors. About the study: Earlier results showed 117 million unique TCR beta sequences derived from 150 million to 200 million T cells. Findings of the study overall: The majority of CMV-associated TCR beta chains were reported as apparently HLA-restricted in a later analysis. Across donors, presence/absence analyses took sequencing depth to be roughly uniform. Likely technical artifact: a cluster of highly shared sequence variants.

In the PCR, 60 Vbeta and 13 Jbeta primers were used. TCRdb keeps only in-frame clones here, not all; method: immunoSEQ multiplex PCR. The sample has 150,000 to 200,000 clones, about three quarters seen once. This CDR3 is 17 amino acids long. V was cut by 4 bases and J by 2 bases, with 18 bases left in between. Germline V gene data show CDR1 as MNHNS and CDR2 as SASEGT. Turning to this clone: What it binds is not known.

The chain employs TRBV6-1 and TRBJ1-5, with D tentatively TRBD1 (6 bases). Material: PBMCs. This sequence was found in a girl aged 5-17 years in good health and CMV-seronegative. CDR3 in DNA: TGTGCCAGCAGTGCTAAGGTGGGGGCGCGAGGCAATCAGCCCCAGCATTTT. Protein product: CASSAKVGARGNQPQHF.